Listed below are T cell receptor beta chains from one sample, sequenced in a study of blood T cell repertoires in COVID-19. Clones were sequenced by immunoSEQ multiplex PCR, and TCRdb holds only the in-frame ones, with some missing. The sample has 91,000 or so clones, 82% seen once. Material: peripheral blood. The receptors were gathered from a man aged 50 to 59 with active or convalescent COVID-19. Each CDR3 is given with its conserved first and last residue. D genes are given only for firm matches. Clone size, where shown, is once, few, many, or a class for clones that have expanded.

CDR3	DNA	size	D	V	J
CASSQSTGSNQPQHF	TGTGCCAGCAGTCAATCTACGGGGAGCAATCAGCCCCAGCATTTT	once	-	TRBV27	TRBJ1-5
CASSMGGFSALHF	TGTGCCAGTAGTATGGGAGGCTTTTCTGCCCTCCACTTT	-	-	TRBV19	TRBJ1-6
CASSNVVLAGADTQYF	TGTGCCAGCAGCAATGTTGTGCTAGCGGGGGCGGATACGCAGTATTTT	-	TRBD2	TRBV3-1/TRBV3-2	TRBJ2-3
CASSLDPRAETQYF	TGTGCCAGCAGCTTAGATCCCAGGGCAGAGACCCAGTACTTC	-	-	TRBV11-2	TRBJ2-5
CASSQGELETQYF	TGTGCCAGCAGCCAAGGGGAGTTGGAGACCCAGTACTTC	-	-	TRBV3-1/TRBV3-2	TRBJ2-5
CASSYSRTGANYGYTF	TGTGCCAGCAGTTACTCGAGGACAGGGGCGAACTATGGCTACACCTTC	-	TRBD1	TRBV6-2/TRBV6-3	TRBJ1-2
CASSLGGQGWMYEQYF	TGTGCCAGCAGCTTGGGCGGACAGGGGTGGATGTACGAGCAGTACTTC	-	TRBD1	TRBV7-2	TRBJ2-7
CASSNPRQGVNEKLFF	TGCGCCAGCAGCAACCCAAGACAGGGGGTTAATGAAAAACTGTTTTTT	many	TRBD1	TRBV4-1	TRBJ1-4
CASSLGQGTGYTF	TGTGCCAGCAGCCTGGGACAGGGTACCGGCTACACCTTC	few	TRBD1	TRBV3-1/TRBV3-2	TRBJ1-2
CASSPPWGAETQYF	TGTGCCAGCTCACCACCGTGGGGCGCGGAGACCCAGTACTTC	-	-	TRBV18	TRBJ2-5
CATSPHEGQNNYGYTF	TGTGCCACCTCGCCCCACGAGGGACAGAATAACTATGGCTACACCTTC	-	TRBD1	TRBV19	TRBJ1-2
CASKRDSTNYGYTF	TGTGCCAGCAAACGGGACAGTACTAACTATGGCTACACCTTC	-	TRBD1	TRBV25-1	TRBJ1-2
CSAGHNEQFF	TGCAGTGCTGGCCACAATGAGCAGTTCTTC	few	-	TRBV20-1	TRBJ2-1